Presented here are 8 T cell receptor beta chains from one specimen sequenced in a study of cytomegalovirus exposure and HLA in healthy donors. PCR amplification relied on 60 Vbeta primers (plus 13 Jbeta primers). The assay was immunoSEQ multiplex PCR, and TCRdb's table has in-frame clones only and misses some. The data hold 100,000 or so clones, with 76% observed a single time. Input material: PBMCs. Source of these receptors: a woman between 45 and 65 years old in good health and CMV-seropositive.

J is TRBJ2-5 and V is TRBV4-1; 7 bases line up with TRBD2. The CDR3 extends over 16 amino acids. After removal of 0 bases from V and 2 bases from J, the junction contained 6 bases not matched to a gene. The germline V gene has CDR1 MGHRA and CDR2 YSYEKL. The CDR3 protein is CASSQEVAGDQETQYF. CDR3 in DNA: TGCGCCAGCAGCCAAGAAGTAGCGGGTGATCAAGAGACCCAGTACTTC.

This rearrangement joins TRBV11-3 to TRBJ2-7; perhaps TRBD2 as D (5 bases). V was trimmed by 0 bases and J by 5 bases, leaving 8 bases between them. The CDR3 runs 13 residues. CDR1 SGHNT and CDR2 YENEEA come from the germline V gene. CDR3 amino acids: CASSLDFGDEQYF. CDR3 DNA: TGTGCCAGCAGCTTAGATTTCGGGGACGAGCAGTACTTC.

The rearrangement uses TRBV4-2 and TRBJ2-1; 7 bases agree with TRBD2. The CDR3 has 16 residues. Trimming removed 3 bases from V and 5 bases from J; junction bases left unmatched: 10. Germline CDR1 is LGHNA and CDR2 is YNFKEQ. CDR3 nucleotides: TGTGCCAGCAGCCACTCGAGCGGGGCATTTGACAATGAGCAGTTCTTC. Translation: CASSHSSGAFDNEQFF.

The genes are TRBV5-6 and TRBJ2-2; 8 bases are a match to TRBD1. Germline V gene data show CDR1 as SGHDT and CDR2 as YYEEEE. The V and J ends lost 3 bases and 2 bases, in that order; junction bases with no gene match: 9. CDR3 length: 17 residues. The CDR3 sequence is CASSSSYGQGNTGELFF. CDR3 nucleotide sequence: TGTGCCAGCAGCTCCTCATACGGACAGGGTAACACCGGGGAGCTGTTTTTT.

J is TRBJ1-5 and V is TRBV6-1, with 10 bases lining up with TRBD1. The CDR3 is made up of 15 amino acids. Germline CDR1 and CDR2: MNHNS and SASEGT. Trimming removed 4 bases from V and 4 bases from J; junction bases left unmatched: 4. CDR3 region: CASSAGQGPNQPQHF. The CDR3 bases are TGTGCCAGCAGTGCGGGACAGGGGCCTAATCAGCCCCAGCATTTT.

The chain couples TRBV27 to TRBJ1-1, with D possibly matching TRBD1 (5 bases). There are 14 residues in the CDR3. The V gene's germline CDR1 is MNHEY and CDR2 SMNVEV (reference sequence). V lost 0 bases, J lost 4 bases, and 9 bases lay in between. The CDR3 DNA follows: TGTGCCAGCAGTTTATCCCGAAGGGGCACTGAAGCTTTCTTT. Amino acid sequence: CASSLSRRGTEAFF.

This chain links TRBV29-1 with TRBJ2-3; 11 bases agree with TRBD2. After removal of 6 bases from V and 10 bases from J, the junction contained 15 bases not matched to a gene. Germline CDR1 reads SQVTM; CDR2 reads ANQGSEA. This CDR3 is built from 15 residues. The CDR3 loop reads CSVLVGSGGARAQYF. The CDR3 DNA reads as TGCAGCGTCCTTGTGGGTAGCGGGGGGGCTCGGGCGCAGTATTTT.

The chain has TRBV7-9 and TRBJ1-2; a weak D match, TRBD1 (5 bases). V was pared by 5 bases and J by 4 bases, with 14 bases between. The CDR3 extends over 14 amino acids. The V gene's germline CDR1 is SEHNR and CDR2 FQNEAQ (reference sequence). CDR3 DNA: TGTGCCAGCAGCATAAAAGGGGCGATCTATGGCTACACCTTC. This codes for CASSIKGAIYGYTF.